This TCR beta chain originates from a study of blood T cell repertoires in COVID-19. On the study more broadly: T cells, B-cell-depleted T cells, or PBMCs provided the cDNA or gDNA that served as material.

In the authors' methods: Estimation of nucleated cell counts relied on the amplification of reference gene primers. Profiled with immunoSEQ multiplex PCR; TCRdb holds only in-frame clones, not every one. That table gives V, J and clone size, and the DNA gave D and trimming. Among about 72,000 clones listed, roughly 80% were seen once. This TCR came from a human donor in a cohort sampled during active COVID-19. The sample consisted of peripheral blood.

The CDR3 bases are TGTGCCAGCAGCTCCCGACAGGCTCCCTACGAGCAGTACTTC. Protein sequence: CASSSRQAPYEQYF. The V call is TRBV7-6, the J call TRBJ2-7; a weak D match, TRBD1 (6 bases). The CDR3 length is 14 residues. The V end lost 4 bases, the J end lost 2 bases, and 12 bases lay between the germline ends. Germline CDR1 is SGHVS and CDR2 is FNYEAQ.